The rows below give T cell receptor beta chains drawn from one sample of a study of cytomegalovirus exposure and HLA in healthy donors. The assay was immunoSEQ multiplex PCR, and TCRdb's table has in-frame clones only and misses some. This sample carries 110,000 to 150,000 clones, 75% to 80% of them seen once, and the ten largest clones take less than 2%. Material: PBMCs. The receptors here all came from a woman aged 25 to 39 in good health and CMV-seronegative. Both conserved end residues are part of each CDR3. D genes are given only for firm matches. The size of a clone is reported for some rows only, either as once, few or many, or as a class for expanded clones.

cdr3_length j_call clone_size d_call v_call cdr3_nt cdr3_aa
14 TRBJ1-2 . TRBD1 TRBV19 TGTGCCAGTAGTCCGGGACAGGGGATCTATGGCTACACCTTC CASSPGQGIYGYTF
12 TRBJ2-5 . TRBD1 TRBV30 TGTGCCCGCGGGACAGGAGCAGAGACCCAGTACTTC CARGTGAETQYF
14 TRBJ1-2 . . TRBV13 TGTGCCAGCAGCTCAAGGGCAGGGGACTATGGCTACACCTTC CASSSRAGDYGYTF
17 TRBJ1-3 once . TRBV7-8 TGTGCCAGTCAACGCTCTCCGCGGGACCTCCGGGGAAACACCATATATTTT CASQRSPRDLRGNTIYF
16 TRBJ1-4 once . TRBV5-1 TGCGCCAGCAGCCTTCGGGGGAGGGCTATTAATGAAAAACTGTTTTTT CASSLRGRAINEKLFF
13 TRBJ1-5 . . TRBV30 TGTGCCTGGAGTGTAGACTCCAATCAGCCCCAGCATTTT CAWSVDSNQPQHF
15 TRBJ1-3 . TRBD1 TRBV2 TGTGCCAGCAGTGAGGACAGGACCTCTGGAAACACCATATATTTT CASSEDRTSGNTIYF
17 TRBJ2-7 medium-sized . TRBV7-2 TGTGCCAGCAGCTCGAGATTTGGGTCCTCAGGATGGTACGAGCAGTACTTC CASSSRFGSSGWYEQYF
14 TRBJ1-1 once TRBD1 TRBV2 TGTGCCAGCGTCCGGACAGGGAATCTCGCTGAAGCTTTCTTT CASVRTGNLAEAFF
14 TRBJ1-5 . . TRBV29-1 TGCAGCGTTACAGGGAGGGTAAGCAATCAGCCCCAGCATTTT CSVTGRVSNQPQHF
15 TRBJ1-1 . TRBD1 TRBV27 TGTGCCAGATTGGACAGGGGGAAGGTGCTCACTGAAGCTTTCTTT CARLDRGKVLTEAFF
12 TRBJ2-1 . . TRBV11-1 TGTGCCAGCAGCCAGATTAACAATGAGCAGTTCTTC CASSQINNEQFF
15 TRBJ1-2 . TRBD1 TRBV5-1 TGCGCCAGCAAAGGTTACAGGGGAAGAAACTATGGCTACACCTTC CASKGYRGRNYGYTF
13 TRBJ2-3 once TRBD1 TRBV2 TGTGCCAGCAGCGGGGACAGGGAGGATACGCAGTATTTT CASSGDREDTQYF
14 TRBJ2-7 . TRBD2 TRBV9 TGTGCCAGCAGCGTAGGAGTAGCGGGGGGGAAGCAGTACTTC CASSVGVAGGKQYF
14 TRBJ1-2 . . TRBV5-1 TGCGCCAGCAGCTTGGAATTCCCGAACTATGGCTACACCTTC CASSLEFPNYGYTF
14 TRBJ1-5 once TRBD1 TRBV19 TGTGCCAGTAGTATCGGACAGGCCTCGCGGCCCCAGCATTTT CASSIGQASRPQHF
17 TRBJ2-5 . . TRBV2 TGTGCCAGCAGTGAGGGAATGGGGGCAGCGGGAAAAGAGACCCAGTACTTC CASSEGMGAAGKETQYF
13 TRBJ2-7 . . TRBV5-4 TGTGCCAGCAGCTTGACAGGGAGAAACGAGCAGTACTTC CASSLTGRNEQYF
17 TRBJ2-1 few . TRBV4-3 TGCGCCAGCAGCCAAGATGCGAGCAGGAGGTCCTACAATGAGCAGTTCTTC CASSQDASRRSYNEQFF
13 TRBJ1-6 . . TRBV10-2 TGCGCCAGCAGTGAAAGCAATAATTCACCCCTCCACTTT CASSESNNSPLHF
14 TRBJ1-1 . . TRBV19 TGTGCCAGTAGTATTACGGGGGGAGGAACTGAAGCTTTCTTT CASSITGGGTEAFF
14 TRBJ2-5 . . TRBV9 TGTGCCAGCAGCCAACGGGACACCCAAGAGACCCAGTACTTC CASSQRDTQETQYF